These 28 T cell receptor beta chains originate from one sample sequenced in a study of identical twins. TCRdb independently ran MiXCR on the 5' RACE reads; one entry per CDR3 protein. This table holds approximately 630,000 distinct CDR3 sequences, 7% to 7.5% found once. This same sample was also taken into another study, of yellow fever vaccine responses in identical twins.

Sequences were obtained from PBMCs. The source is a woman between 18 and 30 years old in good health.

This clonotype was counted between two and nine times. V is TRBV28 and J is TRBJ2-2; 7 bases map to TRBD2. CDR1 and CDR2 from the germline V gene are MDHEN and SYDVKM. The CDR3 consists of 13 residues. V lost 5 bases, J lost 7 bases, and 4 bases stayed unmatched. The CDR3, as DNA: TGTGCCAGCAGTACGACTAGCCACGGGGAGCTGTTTTTT. Its protein product is CASSTTSHGELFF.

This clonotype was picked up many times. This sequence joins TRBV20-1 and TRBJ1-1; D is unresolved. Germline CDR1 is DFQATT and CDR2 is SNEGSKA (reference sequence). CDR3 length: 11 residues. Trimming pared 2 bases from V and 2 bases from J, leaving 3 bases between. CDR3 bases: TGCAGTGCTAGAAGTAACACTGAAGCTTTCTTT. Translated, it gives CSARSNTEAFF.

This clonotype was seen at least ten times. V is TRBV10-1 and J is TRBJ1-5; D remains unclear. Trimming cost V 3 bases and J 5 bases, with 8 bases left between them. The CDR3 spans 13 residues. Germline lookup yields CDR1 WNHNN and CDR2 SYGVQD (reference sequence). The CDR3 bases are TGCGCCAGCAGTGATTTCGGGGATCAGCCCCAGCATTTT. Translation gives CASSDFGDQPQHF.

This clonotype was seen a few times. The CDR3 loop is CASSPGLAGAHDLVNEQFF. As DNA, the CDR3 is TGTGCCAGCAGCCCCGGACTAGCGGGAGCCCATGACTTGGTCAATGAGCAGTTCTTC. The V call is TRBV9, the J call TRBJ2-1, with 13 positions matching TRBD2. V shed 4 bases and J 6 bases; nucleotides not matched to a gene: 16. CDR3 length equals 19 residues. Looked up from germline, CDR1 is SGDLS and CDR2 is YYNGEE. Full variable domain (missing parts from reference TRBV9 and TRBJ2-1): DSGVTQTPKHLITATGQRVTLRCSPRSGDLSVYWYQQSLDQGLQFLIQYYNGEERAKGNILERFSAQQFPDLHSELNLSSLELGDSALYFCASSPGLAGAHDLVNEQFFGPGTRLTVL.

This clonotype was recorded a few times. The J gene is TRBJ1-2, the V gene TRBV12-3 or TRBV12-4; possibly TRBD1 for D (5 bases). This CDR3 comprises 14 residues. Trimming pared 8 bases from V and 4 bases from J, leaving 17 bases between. The CDR3 sequence: CASGSLGEGYGYTF. CDR3 sequence (DNA): TGTGCCAGCGGGTCTTTAGGGGAGGGCTATGGCTACACCTTC.

This chain uses TRBV28 with TRBJ1-2, with D possibly TRBD1 on 6 matching bases. CDR3 size: 14 residues. V gave up 7 bases and J gave up 6 bases, with 18 bases separating them. Per the germline V gene, CDR1 is MDHEN and CDR2 is SYDVKM. The CDR3 reads CASTRFWTEDGYTF. For the CDR3, the DNA is TGTGCCAGCACCAGGTTTTGGACAGAAGATGGCTACACCTTC.

This clonotype was counted between two and nine times. V and J are TRBV10-3 and TRBJ2-5; the match to TRBD2 covers 7 bases. V trimming: 11 bases; J trimming: 1 base; junction bases outside the gene matches: 7. Germline V gives CDR1 ENHRY, CDR2 SYGVKD. CDR3 size: 13 residues. The CDR3 region is CASHAGAQETQYF. The CDR3 bases are TGTGCCTCACACGCGGGAGCCCAAGAGACCCAGTACTTC.

In its sample, this clonotype was seen a few times. J is TRBJ2-3 and V is TRBV29-1; TRBD2 is a possible D gene (6 bases). The CDR3 is made up of 13 amino acids. Germline assignment: CDR1 SQVTM and CDR2 ANQGSEA. Trimming shortened V by 6 bases and J by 9 bases, and 19 bases separated the two germline ends. Written as DNA, the CDR3 is TGCAGCGTCGGAGGGGCCCTCGCGGTAACGCAGTATTTT. Translated, it gives CSVGGALAVTQYF.

This clonotype was counted only a few times. The chain couples TRBV7-8 to TRBJ2-1; 7 bases line up with TRBD2. Germline V gene lookup returns CDR1 SGHVS and CDR2 FQNEAQ. The V segment lost 5 bases and the J segment 6 bases; nucleotides outside the gene matches: 10. The CDR3 is 15 amino acids. DNA of the CDR3: TGTGCCAGCAGCGGACGACTTGGGGAGGGCAATGAGCAGTTCTTC. This translates into CASSGRLGEGNEQFF.

The chain couples TRBV6-1 to TRBJ2-1; TRBD2 aligns across 12 bases. This CDR3 comprises 17 residues. Trimming took 5 bases from V and 8 from J; bases not matched to a gene: 13. Germline CDR1 MNHNS, CDR2 SASEGT. Here the CDR3 DNA reads TGTGCCAGCAGTAAAAACCCACTAGCGGGGGGTATGGATGAGCAGTTCTTC. This encodes CASSKNPLAGGMDEQFF.

The chain recombines TRBV5-1 with TRBJ2-6, with no clear D. V was clipped by 0 bases and J by 2 bases, with 9 bases between them. Germline assignment: CDR1 SGHRS and CDR2 YFSETQ. CDR3 size: 16 residues. The CDR3, as DNA: TGCGCCAGCAGCTTGGAGGGTCAACCTGGGGCCAACGTCCTGACTTTC. Its translation: CASSLEGQPGANVLTF.

This clonotype was seen at least ten times. The chain couples TRBV4-1 to TRBJ1-2; D may be TRBD1 (5 bases). V was clipped by 0 bases and J by 4 bases, with 9 bases between them. This CDR3 is built from 14 residues. The germline V gene encodes CDR1 MGHRA and CDR2 YSYEKL. As DNA, the CDR3 is TGCGCCAGCAGCCAAGATACAGGATCCTATGGCTACACCTTC. Translated: CASSQDTGSYGYTF.

This clonotype was counted only a few times. The chain has TRBV6-1 and TRBJ2-1, with D maybe TRBD1 (5 bases). The CDR3 loop spans 15 amino acids. Trimming removed 5 bases from V and 1 base from J, with 12 bases in between. Germline V gives CDR1 MNHNS, CDR2 SASEGT. The CDR3 loop reads CASSPLRASYNEQFF. The CDR3, as DNA: TGTGCCAGCAGTCCCCTCAGGGCATCCTACAATGAGCAGTTCTTC.

The chain links TRBV29-1 to TRBJ2-3; 11 bases map to TRBD1. Per germline, CDR1 SQVTM and CDR2 ANQGSEA. The CDR3 is made up of 15 amino acids. V lost 7 bases and J lost 6; bases outside the gene matches: 12. The CDR3 coding sequence is TGCAGCGCGAAACCCCCGGGACAGGGGGTGGATACGCAGTATTTT. The encoded protein is CSAKPPGQGVDTQYF.

This clonotype was seen a few times. The chain is built from TRBV20-1 and TRBJ2-3; TRBD2 aligns across 9 bases. This CDR3 is 14 amino acids long. The V and J ends lost 1 base and 6 bases, in that order; junction bases with no gene match: 5. CDR1 and CDR2 from the germline V gene are DFQATT and SNEGSKA (reference sequence). The CDR3 bases are TGCAGTGCTAGAGTAGCTAGCGGGGCTGATACGCAGTATTTT. It codes for CSARVASGADTQYF.

The rearrangement uses TRBV24-1 and TRBJ2-2; 7 bases line up with TRBD2. Trimming took 5 bases from V and 4 from J; bases not matched to a gene: 3. Germline V lookup: CDR1 KGHDR, CDR2 SFDVKD. This CDR3 is 14 amino acids long. In DNA form, the CDR3 reads TGTGCCACCAGTGCGGGGGGAGTCACCGGGGAGCTGTTTTTT. This sequence encodes CATSAGGVTGELFF.

This clonotype was counted many times. The gene calls are TRBV2 and TRBJ2-1; the match to TRBD1 covers 10 bases. The CDR3 extends over 13 amino acids. The junction had 3 bases not matched to a gene; V was cut back by 6 bases and J by 7 bases. The germline V gene encodes CDR1 SNHLY and CDR2 FYNNEI. Here the CDR3 DNA reads TGTGCCAGCAGCGACAGGGGGCAAAATGAGCAGTTCTTC. Translating gives CASSDRGQNEQFF.

This clonotype was seen ten or more times. The V gene is TRBV6-1, the J gene TRBJ1-5, with 11 positions matching TRBD1. V shed 6 bases and J 4 bases; nucleotides not matched to a gene: 8. The CDR3 loop spans 16 amino acids. Per germline, CDR1 MNHNS and CDR2 SASEGT. This chain's CDR3 is CASSRGTGGLNQPQHF. As DNA, the CDR3 is TGTGCCAGCAGCCGAGGGACAGGGGGGCTTAATCAGCCCCAGCATTTT.

V and J are TRBV6-1 and TRBJ1-1, with 7 bases fitting TRBD1. Germline V lookup: CDR1 MNHNS, CDR2 SASEGT. The length of the CDR3 is 14 residues. Trimming at V came to 6 bases and at J to 0 bases, leaving 4 bases not matched to a gene. CDR3 loop: CASSQDRMNTEAFF. The CDR3 DNA reads TGTGCCAGCAGCCAGGACAGGATGAACACTGAAGCTTTCTTT.

The chain is built from TRBV28 and TRBJ2-7; D unresolved. CDR3 length equals 14 residues. The germline V gene has CDR1 MDHEN and CDR2 SYDVKM. The germline V and J ends were trimmed by 5 bases and 7 bases, with 18 bases remaining between them. The CDR3: CASSLYRPGTEQYF. CDR3 nucleotide sequence: TGTGCCAGCAGTCTCTATAGACCTGGAACGGAGCAGTACTTC. Together with reference TRBV28 and TRBJ2-7, the CDR3 gives the full variable domain: DVKVTQSSRYLVKRTGEKVFLECVQDMDHENMFWYRQDPGLGLRLIYFSYDVKMKEKGDIPEGYSVSREKKERFSLILESASTNQTSMYLCASSLYRPGTEQYFGPGTRLTVT.

This clonotype turned up a few times. The chain has TRBV18 and TRBJ2-5, with D unclear. V was cut by 3 bases and J by 3 bases, with 17 bases left in between. This CDR3 is built from 16 residues. CDR1 is KGHSH, CDR2 LQKENI, per germline. CDR3 sequence reads: CASSPRRFETKETQYF. CDR3 coding DNA: TGTGCCAGCTCACCTCGTCGCTTTGAGACCAAAGAGACCCAGTACTTC. The full variable domain, in which reference TRBV18 and TRBJ2-5 provide the parts outside the CDR3, is NAGVMQNPRHLVRRRGQEARLRCSPMKGHSHVYWYRQLPEEGLKFMVYLQKENIIDESGMPKERFSAEFPKEGPSILRIQQVVRGDSAAYFCASSPRRFETKETQYFGPGTRLLVL.

V is TRBV12-3 or TRBV12-4 and J is TRBJ2-5; either TRBD1 or TRBD2 may fit D (5 bases each). Trimming removed 4 bases from V and 5 bases from J, with 14 bases in between. The CDR3 has 14 amino acids. As DNA, the CDR3 is TGTGCCAGCAGTTCTCGGGGCTCAGGGGAGACCCAGTACTTC. It is translated as CASSSRGSGETQYF.

The genes are TRBV20-1 and TRBJ1-6; D is ambiguous. This CDR3 is built from 16 residues. The germline V gene encodes CDR1 DFQATT and CDR2 SNEGSKA (reference sequence). The germline V and J ends were trimmed by 5 bases and 7 bases, with 21 bases remaining between them. The CDR3 loop reads CSASSGRLKENSPLHF. DNA for the CDR3: TGCAGTGCTTCCTCGGGTCGGTTGAAAGAGAATTCACCCCTCCACTTT.

This clonotype was seen a handful of times. J is TRBJ2-2 and V is TRBV28, with TRBD2 as a possible D gene (5 bases). Germline V CDR1 and CDR2: MDHEN, SYDVKM. V was shortened by 5 bases and J by 7 bases, with 29 bases between the two germline ends. The CDR3 consists of 19 residues. This chain's CDR3 is CASSPELVQPLTLGGELFF. The CDR3 DNA reads TGTGCCAGCAGTCCGGAACTAGTACAGCCTCTCACCCTCGGCGGGGAGCTGTTTTTT.

J is TRBJ1-4 and V is TRBV5-1; D ambiguous. CDR1 and CDR2 (germline): SGHRS, YFSETQ. This CDR3 is 15 amino acids long. The V end lost 2 bases, the J end lost 8 bases, and 16 bases lay between the germline ends. The CDR3 DNA follows: TGCGCCAGCAGCTTCGGGCGGCAGGCGAGGGAAAAACTGTTTTTT. It specifies CASSFGRQAREKLFF.

This clonotype was seen only a few times. This chain links TRBV12-3 or TRBV12-4 with TRBJ2-1, with 14 bases fitting TRBD2. This CDR3 spans 16 amino acids. With 4 bases clipped from V and 9 bases from J, the junction kept 8 bases outside the gene matches. This chain's CDR3 is CASSWGGTSGRSEQFF. Written as DNA, the CDR3 is TGTGCCAGCAGTTGGGGTGGGACTAGCGGGAGAAGTGAGCAGTTCTTC.

The chain has TRBV29-1 and TRBJ1-1, with D maybe TRBD1 (6 bases). The CDR3 totals 13 residues. Germline V gives CDR1 SQVTM, CDR2 ANQGSEA. Trimming stripped 7 bases from V and 0 bases from J, with 12 bases between. The CDR3 nucleotides are TGCAGCGGGGGGCGCCTGATGAACACTGAAGCTTTCTTT. Translating gives CSGGRLMNTEAFF.

The V and J genes are TRBV7-9 and TRBJ2-7; 9 bases map to TRBD2. The CDR3 spans 15 residues. Germline CDR1 reads SEHNR; CDR2 reads FQNEAQ (reference sequence). V shed 2 bases, J shed 6 bases, and the junction held 8 bases outside the gene matches. The CDR3 DNA reads as TGTGCCAGCAGCTTAATACTGGGACTAGCAGGCGAGCAGTACTTC. This codes for CASSLILGLAGEQYF.